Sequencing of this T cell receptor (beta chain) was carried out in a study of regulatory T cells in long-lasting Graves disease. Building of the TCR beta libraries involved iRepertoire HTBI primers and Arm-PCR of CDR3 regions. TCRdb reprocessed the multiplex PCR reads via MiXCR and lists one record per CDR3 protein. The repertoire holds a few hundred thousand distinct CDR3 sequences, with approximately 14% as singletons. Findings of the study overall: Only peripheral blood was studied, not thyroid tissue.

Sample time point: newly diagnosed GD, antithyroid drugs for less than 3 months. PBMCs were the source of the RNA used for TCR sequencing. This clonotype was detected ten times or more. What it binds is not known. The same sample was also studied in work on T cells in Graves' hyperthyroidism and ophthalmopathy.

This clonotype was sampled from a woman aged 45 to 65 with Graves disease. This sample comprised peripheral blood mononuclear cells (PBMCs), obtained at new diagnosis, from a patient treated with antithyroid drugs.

Here the CDR3 DNA reads TGTGCCAGCAGTTATGGGGCAGACAATTCACCCCTCCACTTT. Protein: CASSYGADNSPLHF. The V call is TRBV12-3 or TRBV12-4, the J call TRBJ1-6, with a weak D call TRBD1 (5 bases). The CDR3 covers 14 residues. V lost 4 bases to trimming and J lost 7 bases, with 11 bases between them.